These 18 T cell receptor beta chains share one sample of origin, sequenced in a study of T cells in Graves' hyperthyroidism and ophthalmopathy. The TCR beta CDR3 regions underwent amplification using RNA transcripts as the source. TCR CDR3 regions were first amplified by RT-PCR with HTBI primers. TCRdb analysed the multiplex PCR reads with MiXCR anew, one entry per CDR3 protein. The table includes about 370,000 distinct CDR3 sequences, nearly 15% detected once. The sequenced material came from blood. The receptors here all came from a woman aged 55-75 years with Graves' ophthalmopathy.

This clonotype was recorded many times. CDR3 bases: TGTGCCAGCAGCTTAGAGAGACTAGTTGATACGCAGTATTTT. This encodes CASSLERLVDTQYF. V gene TRBV7-9 combines with J gene TRBJ2-3; TRBD2 might be the D (6 bases). The germline CDR1 and CDR2 sequences are SEHNR and FQNEAQ (reference sequence). V gave up 1 base and J gave up 6 bases, with 11 bases separating them. The length of the CDR3 is 14 residues.

This clonotype occurred a few times. The chain uses TRBV18 and TRBJ2-1, with D perhaps matching TRBD2 (6 bases). V lost 0 bases, J lost 9 bases, and 6 bases lay in between. The CDR3 covers 12 residues. Germline V gene data show CDR1 as KGHSH and CDR2 as LQKENI. CDR3 protein: CASSPPGGEQFF. CDR3 nucleotide sequence: TGTGCCAGCTCACCACCGGGAGGTGAGCAGTTCTTC.

This clonotype was seen many times. This chain links TRBV15 with TRBJ2-7; 7 nucleotides align to TRBD1. V was clipped by 1 base and J by 0 bases; unmatched bases: 3. The V gene's germline CDR1 is LNHNV and CDR2 YYDKDF (reference sequence). The CDR3 runs to 15 residues. The CDR3 spells CATSRAGQSSYEQYF. The CDR3 nucleotides read TGTGCCACCAGCAGAGCGGGACAGAGCTCCTACGAGCAGTACTTC. The whole variable domain, filled in from reference TRBV15 and TRBJ2-7, reads DAMVIQNPRYQVTQFGKPVTLSCSQTLNHNVMYWYQQKSSQAPKLLFHYYDKDFNNEADTPDNFQSRRPNTSFCFLDIRSPGLGDTAMYLCATSRAGQSSYEQYFGPGTRLTVT.

Turning to this clonotype: A much larger clone lies a single base off, so this may be a read error. The chain carries TRBV3-1 and TRBJ2-5; D ambiguous. CDR3 length: 16 residues. CDR1 is LGHDT, CDR2 YNNKEL, per germline (reference sequence). Deletions cut 2 bases from V and 2 bases from J, with 15 bases between. CDR3 sequence: CASSQWKDARQETQYF. In DNA form, the CDR3 reads TGTGCCAGCAGCCAATGGAAGGACGCACGACAAGAGACCCAGTACTTC.

At least ten counts were recorded for this clonotype. CDR3: CASSYLAYGTSGRLETQYF. The CDR3 DNA is TGTGCCAGCAGTTACCTCGCCTACGGGACTAGCGGGAGGTTAGAGACCCAGTACTTC. This sequence joins TRBV6-5 and TRBJ2-5; 15 bases align to TRBD2. Germline V gene data show CDR1 as MNHEY and CDR2 as SVGAGI. V lost 2 bases to trimming and J lost 4 bases; unmatched junction nucleotides: 11. This CDR3 spans 19 amino acids.

This clonotype was seen repeatedly, ten times or more. This rearrangement joins TRBV5-1 to TRBJ2-3; 7 positions agree with TRBD2. The CDR3 is 13 amino acids. In germline, CDR1 is SGHRS, CDR2 YFSETQ. V dropped 1 base and J dropped 6; count of bases not matched to a gene: 2. The CDR3 loop is CASSLQTSDTQYF. The CDR3 bases are TGCGCCAGCAGCTTGCAGACTAGCGATACGCAGTATTTT.

This chain uses TRBV20-1 with TRBJ2-2; TRBD2 matches 13 bases. Trimming removed 1 base from V and 6 bases from J; junction bases left unmatched: 5. The CDR3 sequence is 16 residues long. Germline V lookup: CDR1 DFQATT, CDR2 SNEGSKA (reference sequence). The CDR3 spells CSARALAGGAAGELFF. CDR3 in DNA: TGCAGTGCTAGAGCACTAGCGGGAGGGGCGGCCGGGGAGCTGTTTTTT.

This clonotype appeared many times. The chain joins TRBV5-1 to TRBJ2-2; no reliable D call. This CDR3 comprises 16 residues. Deletions cut 0 bases from V and 2 bases from J, with 11 bases between. Germline CDR1 SGHRS, CDR2 YFSETQ. Here the CDR3 reads CASSLGVSRNTGELFF. The CDR3 region has the DNA TGCGCCAGCAGCTTGGGCGTTTCGAGAAACACCGGGGAGCTGTTTTTT.

This clonotype was counted only a few times. A much larger clone differs from this one at a single base, so this may be a read error. In DNA form, the CDR3 reads TGTGCCTGGAGTGTACCACGGGACCCCTACGAGCGGTACTTC. Translated, it gives CAWSVPRDPYERYF. The genes are TRBV30 and TRBJ2-7; possibly TRBD1 or TRBD2 for D (5 bases each). Germline V gene sequence: CDR1 GTSNPN, CDR2 SVGIG (reference sequence). This CDR3 has 14 residues.

In regard to this clonotype: A much more abundant neighbour one base away suggests this may be a read error. The genes are TRBV12-3 or TRBV12-4 and TRBJ2-3, with D perhaps matching TRBD1 or TRBD2 (5 bases each). The CDR3 loop spans 13 amino acids. The CDR3 reads CASNGASTDPQYF. The CDR3 bases are TGTGCCAGCAATGGGGCTAGCACAGATCCGCAGTATTTT.

The chain joins TRBV7-2 to TRBJ2-5, with 13 bases lining up with TRBD2. Germline V gene lookup returns CDR1 SGHTA and CDR2 FQGNSA. CDR3 length equals 16 residues. The trim removed 5 bases at V and 4 bases at J, leaving 7 bases unmatched. The CDR3 region is CASSPRLAGGGETQYF. CDR3 coding DNA: TGTGCCAGCAGCCCGAGACTAGCGGGAGGAGGAGAGACCCAGTACTTC.

This clonotype has at least ten counts. This chain uses TRBV12-3 or TRBV12-4 with TRBJ2-3, with D possibly being TRBD2 (6 bases). Trimming took 3 bases from V and 5 from J, leaving 12 bases between them. This CDR3 has 14 amino acids. The CDR3 spells CASSFAGRGDTQYF. The CDR3 DNA follows: TGTGCCAGCAGTTTTGCGGGAAGGGGAGATACGCAGTATTTT.

The gene calls are TRBV2 and TRBJ2-3; 9 nucleotides align to TRBD2. CDR1 SNHLY and CDR2 FYNNEI come from the germline V gene. The V and J ends lost 10 bases and 5 bases, in that order; junction bases with no gene match: 10. CDR3 length equals 14 residues. The CDR3 region is CAIVGTSTLDTQYF. As DNA, the CDR3 is TGTGCCATCGTGGGGACTAGCACCCTAGATACGCAGTATTTT.

This clonotype occurred many times. V is TRBV6-2 or TRBV6-3 and J is TRBJ1-2, with D possibly TRBD1 on 5 matching bases. V was trimmed by 5 bases and J by 7 bases, leaving 23 bases between them. This CDR3 is 16 amino acids long. CDR1 MNHEY and CDR2 SVGEGT come from the germline V gene. CDR3 protein: CASSDFSLGRALGYTF. In nucleotides, the CDR3 is TGTGCCAGCAGTGACTTCAGTTTGGGCAGGGCGCTTGGCTACACCTTC.

This clonotype was picked up many times. This chain links TRBV5-1 with TRBJ2-7; D possibly corresponds to TRBD1 (6 bases). The CDR3 contains 13 residues. CDR1 is SGHRS and CDR2 is YFSETQ in the germline V gene. V shed 4 bases and J shed 7 bases, with 15 bases lying between them. CDR3 DNA: TGCGCCAGCAGCCTTCCGGGACATCAGGAGCAGTACTTC. Protein sequence: CASSLPGHQEQYF.

In its sample, this clonotype was seen a few times. The chain couples TRBV5-1 to TRBJ2-6; 9 positions agree with TRBD2. Germline V gene lookup returns CDR1 SGHRS and CDR2 YFSETQ. Germline trimming cut 4 bases from V and 4 bases from J; bases unmatched to any gene: 15. This CDR3 region has 19 residues. The CDR3 here is CASSPGGSLLAGGANVLTF. The DNA for the CDR3 is TGCGCCAGCAGCCCGGGAGGGTCCCTCCTAGCGGGAGGGGCCAACGTCCTGACTTTC.

This clonotype was seen many times. The rearrangement joins TRBV20-1 to TRBJ2-3; either TRBD1 or TRBD2 may fit D (5 bases each). Germline V gene lookup returns CDR1 DFQATT and CDR2 SNEGSKA (reference sequence). The CDR3 is made up of 14 amino acids. The V end lost 1 base, the J end lost 3 bases, and 11 bases lay between the germline ends. The CDR3: CSARGDRKTDTQYF. The DNA of the CDR3 is TGCAGTGCTAGAGGGGACCGGAAGACAGATACGCAGTATTTT.

Many counts were recorded for this clonotype. This chain uses TRBV28 with TRBJ1-3; no definite D call. CDR1 and CDR2 (germline): MDHEN, SYDVKM. Trimming took 5 bases from V and 0 from J, leaving 8 bases between them. This CDR3 has 14 amino acids. The CDR3 loop reads CASSPRNSGNTIYF. CDR3 DNA sequence: TGTGCCAGCAGTCCCCGTAACTCTGGAAACACCATATATTTT.